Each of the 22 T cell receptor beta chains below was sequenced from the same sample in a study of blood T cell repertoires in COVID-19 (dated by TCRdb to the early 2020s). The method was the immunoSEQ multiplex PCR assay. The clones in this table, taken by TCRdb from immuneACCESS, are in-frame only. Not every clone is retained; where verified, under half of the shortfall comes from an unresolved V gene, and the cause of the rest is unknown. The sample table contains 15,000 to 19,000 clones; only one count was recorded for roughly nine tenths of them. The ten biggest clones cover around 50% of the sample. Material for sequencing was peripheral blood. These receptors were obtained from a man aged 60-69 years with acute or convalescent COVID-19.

The CDR3 is CATSFGGILGTDTQYF. The CDR3 nucleotides are TGTGCCACCAGCTTCGGGGGGATCCTCGGCACAGATACGCAGTATTTT. The J gene is TRBJ2-3, the V gene TRBV24-1; 7 bases are a match to TRBD2. With 7 bases clipped from V and 1 base from J, the junction kept 10 bases outside the gene matches. This CDR3 is built from 16 residues. The germline V gene encodes CDR1 KGHDR and CDR2 SFDVKD.

The CDR3 bases are TGTGCCAGCAGTAACTACAGGAATTCACCCCTCCACTTT. It is translated as CASSNYRNSPLHF. This chain connects TRBV27 to TRBJ1-6; TRBD1 might be the D (5 bases). The germline V gene encodes CDR1 MNHEY and CDR2 SMNVEV (reference sequence). Trimming shortened V by 5 bases and J by 7 bases, and 9 bases separated the two germline ends. The CDR3 contains 13 residues.

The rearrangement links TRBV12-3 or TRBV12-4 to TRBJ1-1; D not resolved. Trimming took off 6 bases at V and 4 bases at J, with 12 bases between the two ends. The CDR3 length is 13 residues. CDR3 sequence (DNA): TGTGCCAGCAGGCGGGCCCAAGGCACTGAAGCTTTCTTT. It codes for CASRRAQGTEAFF.

CDR3 DNA sequence: TGTGCCAGCAGTGGGACATCCTCTGGAAACACCATATATTTT. It yields the protein CASSGTSSGNTIYF. The genes are TRBV6-2 or TRBV6-3 and TRBJ1-3, with a tentative D call TRBD1 (6 bases). Germline V gene data show CDR1 as MNHEY and CDR2 as SVGEGT. The ends were cut back, 5 bases at V and 0 bases at J, with 8 bases in the middle. This CDR3 contains 14 residues.

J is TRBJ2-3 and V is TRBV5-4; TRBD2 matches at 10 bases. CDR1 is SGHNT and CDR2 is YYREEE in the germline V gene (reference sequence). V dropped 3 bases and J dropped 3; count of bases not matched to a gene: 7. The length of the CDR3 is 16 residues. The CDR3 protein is CASSSSGGVWTDTQYF. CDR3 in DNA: TGTGCCAGCAGCTCTAGCGGGGGTGTATGGACAGATACGCAGTATTTT.

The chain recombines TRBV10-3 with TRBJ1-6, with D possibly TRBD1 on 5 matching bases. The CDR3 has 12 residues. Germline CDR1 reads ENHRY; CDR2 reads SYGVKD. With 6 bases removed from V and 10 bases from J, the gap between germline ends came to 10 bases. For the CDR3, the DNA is TGTGCCATCAGCGGGGGGGACTCACCCCTCCACTTT. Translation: CAISGGDSPLHF.

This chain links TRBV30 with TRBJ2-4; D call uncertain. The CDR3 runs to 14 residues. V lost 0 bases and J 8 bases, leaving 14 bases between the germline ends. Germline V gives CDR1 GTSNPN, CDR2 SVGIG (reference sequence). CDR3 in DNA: TGTGCCTGGAGTGTAAGGCTAGGAGCCGACATTCAGTACTTC. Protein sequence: CAWSVRLGADIQYF.

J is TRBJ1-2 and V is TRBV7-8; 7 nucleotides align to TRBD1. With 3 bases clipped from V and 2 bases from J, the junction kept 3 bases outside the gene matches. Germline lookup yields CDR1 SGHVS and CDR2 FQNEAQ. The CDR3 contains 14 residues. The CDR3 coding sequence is TGTGCCAGCAGCTTGGTACAGGGGAACTATGGCTACACCTTC. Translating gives CASSLVQGNYGYTF.

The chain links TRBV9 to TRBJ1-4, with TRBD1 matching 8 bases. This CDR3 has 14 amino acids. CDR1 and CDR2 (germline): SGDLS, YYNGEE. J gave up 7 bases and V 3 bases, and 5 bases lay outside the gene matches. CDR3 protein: CASSAGQGGEKLFF. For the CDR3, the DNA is TGTGCCAGCAGCGCCGGACAGGGTGGTGAAAAACTGTTTTTT.

CDR3 region: CARLGVEDDRGGDSPLHF. The CDR3 bases are TGTGCCAGACTCGGGGTGGAGGATGATCGGGGGGGTGATTCACCCCTCCACTTT. The V call is TRBV7-6, the J call TRBJ1-6, with a weak D call TRBD1 (5 bases). V lost 9 bases and J lost 8, with 29 bases in between. This CDR3 comprises 18 residues. Germline lookup yields CDR1 SGHVS and CDR2 FNYEAQ.

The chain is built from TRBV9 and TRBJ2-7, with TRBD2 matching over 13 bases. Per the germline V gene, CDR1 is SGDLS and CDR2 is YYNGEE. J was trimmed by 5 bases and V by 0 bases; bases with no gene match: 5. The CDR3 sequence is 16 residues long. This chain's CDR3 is CASSVGIGLAGDEQYF. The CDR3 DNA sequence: TGTGCCAGCAGCGTAGGAATCGGACTAGCGGGGGACGAGCAGTACTTC.

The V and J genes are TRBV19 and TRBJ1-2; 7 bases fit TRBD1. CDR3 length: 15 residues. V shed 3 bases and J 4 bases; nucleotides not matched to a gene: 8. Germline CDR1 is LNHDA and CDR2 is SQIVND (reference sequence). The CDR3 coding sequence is TGTGCCAGTAGTATGGCCGACAGGGCCATCTATGGCTACACCTTC. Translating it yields CASSMADRAIYGYTF.

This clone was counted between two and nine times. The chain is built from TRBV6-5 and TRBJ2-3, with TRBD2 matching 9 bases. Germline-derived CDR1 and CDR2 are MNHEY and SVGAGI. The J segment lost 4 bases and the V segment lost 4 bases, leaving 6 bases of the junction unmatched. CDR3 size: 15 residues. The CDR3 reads CASSLGGGGADTQYF. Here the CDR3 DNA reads TGTGCCAGCAGTTTGGGCGGGGGGGGAGCAGATACGCAGTATTTT.

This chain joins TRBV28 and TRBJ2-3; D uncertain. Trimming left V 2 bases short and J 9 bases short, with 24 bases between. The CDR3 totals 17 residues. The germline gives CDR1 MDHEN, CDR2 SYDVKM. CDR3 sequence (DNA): TGTGCCAGCAGTTTAGGTGATAGCAAAGCCCTAACGTACACGCAGTATTTT. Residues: CASSLGDSKALTYTQYF.

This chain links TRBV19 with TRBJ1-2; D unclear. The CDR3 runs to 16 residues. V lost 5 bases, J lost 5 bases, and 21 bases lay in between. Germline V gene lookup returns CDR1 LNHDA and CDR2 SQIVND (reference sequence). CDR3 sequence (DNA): TGTGCCAGTAGTCCCAGACGGGATACCACTCCTTATGGCTACACCTTC. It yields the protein CASSPRRDTTPYGYTF.

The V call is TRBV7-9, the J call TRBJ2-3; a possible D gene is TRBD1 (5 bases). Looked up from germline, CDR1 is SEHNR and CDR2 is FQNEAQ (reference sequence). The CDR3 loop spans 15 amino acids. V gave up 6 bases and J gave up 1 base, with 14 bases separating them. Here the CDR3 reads CASSSDKKGTDTQYF. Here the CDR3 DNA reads TGTGCCAGCAGTTCGGACAAAAAGGGCACAGATACGCAGTATTTT.

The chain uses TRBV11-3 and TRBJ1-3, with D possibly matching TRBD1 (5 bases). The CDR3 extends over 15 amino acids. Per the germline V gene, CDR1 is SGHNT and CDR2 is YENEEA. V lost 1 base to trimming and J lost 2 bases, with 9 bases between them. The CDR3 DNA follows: TGTGCCAGCAGCTTAGGAGCGACAGCTGGAAACACCATATATTTT. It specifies CASSLGATAGNTIYF.

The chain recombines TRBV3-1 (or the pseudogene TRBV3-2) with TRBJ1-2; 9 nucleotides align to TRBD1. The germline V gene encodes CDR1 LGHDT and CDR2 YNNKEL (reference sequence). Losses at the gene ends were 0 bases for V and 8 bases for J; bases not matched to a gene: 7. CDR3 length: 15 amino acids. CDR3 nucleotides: TGTGCCAGCAGCCAAGATCGAGGACAGGGGAAAGGCTACACCTTC. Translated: CASSQDRGQGKGYTF.

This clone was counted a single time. The CDR3 loop is CASSPTSGEYNEQFF. CDR3 nucleotide sequence: TGTGCCAGCAGCCCAACTAGCGGAGAGTACAATGAGCAGTTCTTC. The chain is built from TRBV5-4 and TRBJ2-1; 8 bases are a match to TRBD2. This CDR3 region has 15 residues. The V and J ends lost 4 bases and 4 bases, in that order; junction bases with no gene match: 7. Per germline, CDR1 SGHNT and CDR2 YYREEE (reference sequence).

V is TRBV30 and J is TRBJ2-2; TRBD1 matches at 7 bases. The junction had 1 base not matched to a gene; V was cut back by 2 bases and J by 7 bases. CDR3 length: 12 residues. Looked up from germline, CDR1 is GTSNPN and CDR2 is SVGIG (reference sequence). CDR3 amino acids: CAWSTGDGELFF. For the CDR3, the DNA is TGTGCCTGGAGTACAGGGGACGGGGAGCTGTTTTTT.

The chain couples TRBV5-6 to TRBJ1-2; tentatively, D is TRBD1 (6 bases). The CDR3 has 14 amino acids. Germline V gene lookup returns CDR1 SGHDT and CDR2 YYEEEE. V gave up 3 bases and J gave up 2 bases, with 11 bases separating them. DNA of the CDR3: TGTGCCAGCAGCTCGCAGGGGCTAAACTATGGCTACACCTTC. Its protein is CASSSQGLNYGYTF.

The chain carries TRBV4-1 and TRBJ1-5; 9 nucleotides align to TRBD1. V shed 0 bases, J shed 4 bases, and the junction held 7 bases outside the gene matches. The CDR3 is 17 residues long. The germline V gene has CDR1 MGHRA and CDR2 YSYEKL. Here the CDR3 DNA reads TGCGCCAGCAGCCAAGATTTTAGGACAGGGGAAAATCAGCCCCAGCATTTT. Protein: CASSQDFRTGENQPQHF.